The source of this T cell receptor (beta chain) is a study of shared clonotypes between healthy human individuals. The wider study: For every donor, three CD4 naive, three CD4 memory, two CD8 naive and one CD8 memory plates were used.

The study's findings and limits: An effect of sequencing depth on clonotype sharing among donors was expected.

A note on this clone: Its antigen is unknown.

Looked up from germline, CDR1 is DFQATT and CDR2 is SNEGSKA (reference sequence). This CDR3 contains 11 residues. Trimming shortened V by 4 bases and J by 0 bases, and 2 bases separated the two germline ends. Generated by immunoSEQ multiplex PCR, the TCRdb table keeps only in-frame clones and is missing some. The table lists about 330,000 clones, 74% of them singletons, with about 9.4% in the top ten. This sequence joins TRBV20-1 and TRBJ2-3; D is unresolved. The TCR sequence derives from a man aged 25-40 years in good health. Sample: memory CD4+ T cells sorted from blood. Subset described: CD45RA-negative fraction. This CDR3 reads CSATSTDTQYF. The CDR3 bases are TGCAGTGCTACTAGCACAGATACGCAGTATTTT.